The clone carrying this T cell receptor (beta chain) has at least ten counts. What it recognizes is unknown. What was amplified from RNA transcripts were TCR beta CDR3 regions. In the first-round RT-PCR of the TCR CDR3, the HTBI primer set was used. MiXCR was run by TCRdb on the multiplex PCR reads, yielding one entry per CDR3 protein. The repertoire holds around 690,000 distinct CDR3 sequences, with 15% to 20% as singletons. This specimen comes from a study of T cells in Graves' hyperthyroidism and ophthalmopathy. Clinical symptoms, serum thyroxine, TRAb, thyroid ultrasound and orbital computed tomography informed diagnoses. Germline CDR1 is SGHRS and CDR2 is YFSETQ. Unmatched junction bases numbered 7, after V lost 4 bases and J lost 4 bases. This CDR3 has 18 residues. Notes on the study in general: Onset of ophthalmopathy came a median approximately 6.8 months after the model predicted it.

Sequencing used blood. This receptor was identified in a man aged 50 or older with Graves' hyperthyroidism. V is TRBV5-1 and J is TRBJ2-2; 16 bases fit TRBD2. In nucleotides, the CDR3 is TGCGCCAGCAGCCAAGGGACTAGCGGGAGGGCCTGCACCGGGGAGCTGTTTTTT. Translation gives CASSQGTSGRACTGELFF.